The rows below give T cell receptor beta chains drawn from one sample of a study of early T cells in non-severe SARS-CoV-2 infection. TCRdb ran MiXCR on the 5' RACE reads and lists one entry per CDR3 protein. The table has fewer than 130,000 distinct CDR3 sequences, roughly 12% seen once. Sample: whole blood, taken at baseline. The origin of the receptors is an adult who was a healthcare worker with PCR-confirmed SARS-CoV-2 infection or an uninfected control (not recorded which). CDR3s include the opening cysteine and the closing phenylalanine or tryptophan. D genes are given only for firm matches. Clone size appears in some rows only: once, few, many, or a class for an expanded clone.

>.|TRBV28|.|TRBJ2-2
CASRPSTATPDTGELFF
TGTGCCAGCAGACCCTCGACAGCGACCCCGGACACCGGGGAGCTGTTTTTT
>.|TRBV7-2|few|TRBJ2-7
CASSLQGTASSYEQYF
TGTGCCAGCAGCCTCCAGGGGACGGCGAGCTCCTACGAGCAGTACTTC
>TRBD1|TRBV29-1|few|TRBJ2-7
CSVELTYRQGSNEQYF
TGCAGCGTTGAATTGACTTATCGACAGGGTAGCAACGAGCAGTACTTC
>.|TRBV5-4|.|TRBJ1-5
CASSLDNQPQHF
TGTGCCAGCAGCTTGGACAATCAGCCCCAGCATTTT
>TRBD1|TRBV5-1|.|TRBJ2-5
CASSTGTAYQETQYF
TGCGCCAGCAGCACCGGGACAGCGTACCAAGAGACCCAGTACTTC
>.|TRBV10-3|few|TRBJ2-3
CAISVETGPLDTQYF
TGTGCCATCAGTGTTGAGACAGGACCCCTAGATACGCAGTATTTT
>.|TRBV7-7|.|TRBJ2-5
CASSHGTTQETQYF
TGTGCCAGCAGCCACGGGACAACTCAAGAGACCCAGTACTTC
>TRBD1|TRBV9|few|TRBJ2-1
CASSPRDREDEQFF
TGTGCCAGCAGCCCGCGGGACAGGGAGGATGAGCAGTTCTTC
>.|TRBV19|few|TRBJ2-5
CASSMSPWRQETQYF
TGTGCCAGTAGTATGTCCCCCTGGCGACAAGAGACCCAGTACTTC
>.|TRBV6-5|few|TRBJ1-2
CASRIAPTGGGYTF
TGTGCCAGCAGGATTGCCCCGACAGGAGGTGGCTACACCTTC
>.|TRBV28|few|TRBJ2-7
CASSLTGYEQYF
TGTGCCAGCAGTTTGACAGGATACGAGCAGTACTTC
>TRBD1|TRBV7-2|few|TRBJ1-2
CASSLRWDRVKNYGYTF
TGTGCCAGCAGCCTCCGATGGGACAGGGTAAAAAACTATGGCTACACCTTC
>TRBD1|TRBV29-1|few|TRBJ2-3
CSVVVDRASTDTQYF
TGCAGCGTTGTCGTGGACAGGGCGAGCACAGATACGCAGTATTTT
>TRBD2|TRBV29-1|.|TRBJ2-3
CSGTSGATSTDTQYF
TGCAGCGGGACTAGCGGGGCTACTAGCACAGATACGCAGTATTTT
>.|TRBV2|.|TRBJ1-2
CASSASSNYGYTF
TGTGCCAGCAGTGCGTCCAGTAACTATGGCTACACCTTC
>.|TRBV2|.|TRBJ1-6
CASNGRGGSPLHF
TGTGCCAGCAATGGCAGGGGAGGTTCACCCCTCCACTTT
>.|TRBV11-2|many|TRBJ1-6
CASSFFWKDNSPLHF
TGTGCCAGCAGCTTCTTTTGGAAAGATAATTCACCCCTCCACTTT
>.|TRBV2|many|TRBJ2-2
CASSSGTANTGELFF
TGTGCCAGCAGTAGCGGGACAGCGAACACCGGGGAGCTGTTTTTT
>.|TRBV18|.|TRBJ1-2
CASSPFDRRTYGYTF
TGTGCCAGCTCACCCTTCGACAGGCGTACCTATGGCTACACCTTC
>.|TRBV29-1|few|TRBJ1-1
CSVVVRGGDLNTEAFF
TGCAGCGTTGTCGTCAGGGGAGGTGACCTGAACACTGAAGCTTTCTTT
>.|TRBV29-1|few|TRBJ2-5
CSVEVSGETQYF
TGCAGCGTTGAGGTCTCGGGGGAGACCCAGTACTTC
>TRBD2|TRBV27|few|TRBJ2-3
CASSSGRKTDTQYF
TGTGCCAGCAGTAGCGGGAGAAAAACAGATACGCAGTATTTT
>.|TRBV6-5|.|TRBJ1-6
CASSYSWVSYNSPLHF
TGTGCCAGCAGTTACTCGTGGGTATCCTATAATTCACCCCTCCACTTT
>TRBD1|TRBV7-9|.|TRBJ2-2
CASLPRQGVNTGELFF
TGTGCCAGCCTCCCTAGACAGGGCGTAAACACCGGGGAGCTGTTTTTT
>.|TRBV4-2|few|TRBJ2-4
CASSQGGNPAKNIQYF
TGTGCCAGCAGCCAAGGGGGAAACCCAGCCAAAAACATTCAGTACTTC
>TRBD2|TRBV28|few|TRBJ2-7
CASSLIAGGPVLHEQYF
TGTGCCAGCAGCCTTATAGCGGGAGGGCCCGTTCTCCACGAGCAGTACTTC
>.|TRBV9|.|TRBJ2-1
CASSAYRETHEQFF
TGTGCCAGCAGCGCTTATAGGGAAACCCATGAGCAGTTCTTC
>TRBD1|TRBV5-1|many|TRBJ2-2
CASSFGTEHTGELFF
TGCGCCAGCAGCTTCGGGACAGAGCACACCGGGGAGCTGTTTTTT
>.|TRBV4-1|few|TRBJ2-7
CASSQQRGYEQYF
TGCGCCAGCAGCCAACAGAGGGGGTACGAGCAGTACTTC
>.|TRBV28|many|TRBJ1-1
CASRPAGTGNTEAFF
TGTGCCAGCAGACCCGCCGGGACGGGGAACACTGAAGCTTTCTTT
>TRBD1|TRBV20-1|few|TRBJ1-1
CVASRGLNTEAFF
TGCGTGGCAAGCAGGGGGCTGAACACTGAAGCTTTCTTT
>TRBD1|TRBV7-6|.|TRBJ2-3
CASSLSRTGRIDTQYF
TGTGCCAGCAGCTTATCGCGGACAGGGAGGATAGATACGCAGTATTTT
>.|TRBV7-6|few|TRBJ1-1
CASSLGNSAEAFF
TGTGCCAGCAGCTTAGGTAATTCTGCTGAAGCTTTCTTT
>.|TRBV28|.|TRBJ2-5
CASSLSGAPSATQYF
TGTGCCAGCAGTTTATCGGGTGCCCCGTCTGCGACCCAGTACTTC
>TRBD1|TRBV7-3|.|TRBJ1-6
CASSGGQGNSPLHF
TGTGCCAGCAGCGGGGGACAGGGAAATTCACCCCTCCACTTT
>.|TRBV7-3|.|TRBJ2-1
CASSLGRASYNEQFF
TGTGCCAGCAGCTTAGGCAGGGCATCCTACAATGAGCAGTTCTTC
>.|TRBV12-3/TRBV12-4|.|TRBJ1-1
CASSLRQPRGAFF
TGTGCCAGCAGTTTAAGGCAGCCACGGGGAGCTTTCTTT
>.|TRBV7-3|few|TRBJ2-1
CASSLTGGVYNEQFF
TGTGCCAGCAGCTTAACTGGCGGTGTCTACAATGAGCAGTTCTTC
>.|TRBV12-3/TRBV12-4|.|TRBJ2-2
CASSFQRRGELFF
TGTGCCAGCAGTTTTCAGAGGAGAGGGGAGCTGTTTTTT
>.|TRBV28|few|TRBJ1-2
CASSHYGYTF
TGTGCCAGCAGCCACTATGGCTACACCTTC
>.|TRBV7-8|.|TRBJ2-1
CASSLNGRSYNEQFF
TGTGCCAGCAGCTTGAACGGGAGATCCTACAATGAGCAGTTCTTC
>.|TRBV5-1|.|TRBJ2-1
CASSWSGDSSYNEQFF
TGCGCCAGCAGCTGGAGCGGGGACAGCTCCTACAATGAGCAGTTCTTC
>.|TRBV27|.|TRBJ2-1
CASSFASVNEQFF
TGTGCCAGCAGTTTTGCATCGGTCAATGAGCAGTTCTTC
>TRBD1|TRBV2|many|TRBJ1-2
CAIPAGGSSYGYTF
TGTGCCATCCCAGCAGGGGGTTCATCTTATGGCTACACCTTC
>TRBD1|TRBV7-3|many|TRBJ2-1
CASSLDRGHEQFF
TGTGCCAGCAGCTTAGACAGGGGGCACGAGCAGTTCTTC
>.|TRBV20-1|.|TRBJ1-2
CSARTQHNYGYTF
TGCAGTGCCCGGACTCAACATAACTATGGCTACACCTTC
>.|TRBV5-1|many|TRBJ2-2
CASSFDRRAKGELFF
TGCGCCAGCAGCTTCGACAGGCGTGCAAAAGGGGAGCTGTTTTTT
>TRBD1|TRBV18|.|TRBJ2-2
CASSSEQGLNTGELFF
TGTGCCAGCTCATCGGAACAGGGGCTGAACACCGGGGAGCTGTTTTTT
>.|TRBV20-1|many|TRBJ1-1
CSATPPAGREAFF
TGCAGTGCGACCCCGCCGGCAGGGAGGGAAGCTTTCTTT
>.|TRBV5-1|few|TRBJ1-1
CASSLAGEGHTEAFF
TGCGCCAGCAGCTTGGCCGGGGAGGGGCACACTGAAGCTTTCTTT
>.|TRBV3-1|.|TRBJ2-3
CASSQDRLQSGDTQYF
TGTGCCAGCAGCCAAGATCGGTTACAATCAGGGGATACGCAGTATTTT
>.|TRBV19|many|TRBJ2-1
CASSRDTSYNEQFF
TGTGCCAGTAGTCGGGACACCTCCTACAATGAGCAGTTCTTC
>.|TRBV5-5|few|TRBJ2-3
CASSLRTATDTQYF
TGTGCCAGCAGCTTGAGGACAGCCACAGATACGCAGTATTTT
>.|TRBV29-1|few|TRBJ2-3
CSGDLGTDTQYF
TGCAGCGGTGACCTAGGCACAGATACGCAGTATTTT